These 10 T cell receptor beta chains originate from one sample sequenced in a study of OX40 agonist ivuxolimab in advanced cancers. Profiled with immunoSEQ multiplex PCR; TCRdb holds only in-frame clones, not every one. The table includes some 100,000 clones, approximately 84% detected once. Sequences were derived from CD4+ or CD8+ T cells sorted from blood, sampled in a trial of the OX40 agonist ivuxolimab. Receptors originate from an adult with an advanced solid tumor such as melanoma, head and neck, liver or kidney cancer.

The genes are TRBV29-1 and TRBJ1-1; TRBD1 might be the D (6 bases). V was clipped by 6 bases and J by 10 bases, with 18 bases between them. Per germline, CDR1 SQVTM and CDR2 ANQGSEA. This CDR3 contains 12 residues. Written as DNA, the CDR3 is TGCAGCGTACAGGGCGTCAAGGGGGGAGCTTTCTTT. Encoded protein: CSVQGVKGGAFF.

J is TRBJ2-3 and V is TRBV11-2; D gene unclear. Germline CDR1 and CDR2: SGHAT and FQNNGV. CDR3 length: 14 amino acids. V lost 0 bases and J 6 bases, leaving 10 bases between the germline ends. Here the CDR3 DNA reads TGTGCCAGCAGCTTAGACCATGGGCCCGATACGCAGTATTTT. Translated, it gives CASSLDHGPDTQYF.

CDR3 DNA: TGTGCCAGCAGCTTGGGACTAGCGGGTGGAGATACGCAGTATTTT. It encodes CASSLGLAGGDTQYF. V and J are TRBV4-2 and TRBJ2-3, with TRBD2 matching over 12 bases. Germline V gene data show CDR1 as LGHNA and CDR2 as YNFKEQ. There are 15 residues in the CDR3. V shed 5 bases and J 5 bases; nucleotides not matched to a gene: 5.

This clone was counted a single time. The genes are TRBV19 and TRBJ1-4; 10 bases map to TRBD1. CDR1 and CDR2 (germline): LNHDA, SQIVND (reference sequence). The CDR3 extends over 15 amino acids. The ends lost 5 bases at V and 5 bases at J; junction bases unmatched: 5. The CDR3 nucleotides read TGTGCCAGTAGTCCCCTGGACAGGGGGAATGAAAAACTGTTTTTT. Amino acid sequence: CASSPLDRGNEKLFF.

The CDR3 is CASSEVRGYGYTF. The CDR3 DNA is TGTGCCAGCAGTGAAGTCCGAGGCTATGGCTACACCTTC. This chain joins TRBV2 and TRBJ1-2; D is unresolved. V lost 1 base and J lost 4, with 7 bases in between. Germline values: CDR1 SNHLY, CDR2 FYNNEI. The CDR3 is 13 amino acids.

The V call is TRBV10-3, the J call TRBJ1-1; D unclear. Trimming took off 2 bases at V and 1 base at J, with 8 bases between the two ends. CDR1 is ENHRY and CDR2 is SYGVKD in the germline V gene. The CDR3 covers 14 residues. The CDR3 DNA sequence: TGTGCCATCAGTGAGGGGCAGGAGAACACTGAAGCTTTCTTT. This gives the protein CAISEGQENTEAFF.

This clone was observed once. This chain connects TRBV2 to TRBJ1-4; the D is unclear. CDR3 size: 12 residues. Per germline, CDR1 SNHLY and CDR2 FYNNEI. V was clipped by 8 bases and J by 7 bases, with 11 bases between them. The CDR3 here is CASRQGPEKLFF. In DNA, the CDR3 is TGTGCCAGCCGACAAGGGCCTGAAAAACTGTTTTTT.

CDR3 sequence reads: CASGLGGPWDEQYF. The CDR3 nucleotides are TGTGCTAGTGGTTTGGGTGGGCCGTGGGACGAGCAGTACTTC. This chain joins TRBV12-5 and TRBJ2-7, with unresolved D. The CDR3 is made up of 14 amino acids. Per the germline V gene, CDR1 is LGHNT and CDR2 is FRNRAP. Trimming left V 1 base short and J 5 bases short, with 12 bases between.

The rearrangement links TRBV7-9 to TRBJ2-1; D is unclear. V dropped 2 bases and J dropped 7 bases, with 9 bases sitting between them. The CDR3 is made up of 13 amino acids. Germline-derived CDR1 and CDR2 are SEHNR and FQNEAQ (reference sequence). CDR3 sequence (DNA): TGTGCCAGCAGCTTATTGCTTGGGAATGAGCAGTTCTTC. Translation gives CASSLLLGNEQFF.

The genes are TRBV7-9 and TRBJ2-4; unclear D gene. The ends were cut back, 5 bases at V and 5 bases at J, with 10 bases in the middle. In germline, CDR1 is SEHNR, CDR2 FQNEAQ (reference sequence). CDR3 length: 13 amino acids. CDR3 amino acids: CASSAPLQNIQYF. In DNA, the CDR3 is TGTGCCAGCAGCGCCCCCCTGCAAAACATTCAGTACTTC.